Shown below are 14 T cell receptor beta chains from a single sample sequenced in a study of CD8+ T cells in alopecia areata. RNA extraction and reverse transcription yielded cDNA as sequencing template. Sequencing was performed with immunoSEQ multiplex PCR; in TCRdb, only in-frame clones are kept and a portion is missing. The sample yields 110,000 to 150,000 clones, approximately 50% seen once. Sequencing used CD4+ T cells sorted from blood, obtained at week 0. The receptors were gathered from a human donor with alopecia areata.

The gene calls are TRBV5-1 and TRBJ2-3, with 10 bases identical to TRBD1. The V gene end was trimmed by 4 bases and the J gene end by 1 base; junction bases not matched to a gene: 9. Germline CDR1 reads SGHRS; CDR2 reads YFSETQ. This CDR3 has 17 residues. The chain's CDR3 is CASSPHSGTGGTDTQYF. DNA for the CDR3: TGCGCCAGCAGCCCCCACTCCGGGACAGGGGGCACAGATACGCAGTATTTT.

The chain recombines TRBV2 with TRBJ1-1, with no clear D. The V end lost 7 bases, the J end lost 8 bases, and 17 bases lay between the germline ends. The V gene's germline CDR1 is SNHLY and CDR2 FYNNEI. The CDR3 spans 13 residues. CDR3 amino acids: CASTPTVVGEAFF. The CDR3, as DNA: TGTGCCAGCACTCCGACCGTAGTGGGAGAAGCTTTCTTT.

V and J are TRBV30 and TRBJ1-1, with a tentative D call TRBD1 (6 bases). Trimming took 3 bases from V and 4 from J, leaving 9 bases between them. Germline values: CDR1 GTSNPN, CDR2 SVGIG (reference sequence). This CDR3 is built from 12 residues. Here the CDR3 reads CAWRTRGTEAFF. CDR3 bases: TGTGCCTGGAGAACCAGGGGCACTGAAGCTTTCTTT. Full variable domain (rest looked up from reference TRBV30 and TRBJ1-1): SQTIHQWPATLVQPVGSPLSLECTVEGTSNPNLYWYRQAAGRGLQLLFYSVGIGQISSEVPQNLSASRPQDRQFILSSKKLLLSDSGFYLCAWRTRGTEAFFGQGTRLTVV.

The V call is TRBV4-3, the J call TRBJ1-1; 8 nucleotides match TRBD1. Trimming cost V 8 bases and J 5 bases; bases outside gene matches: 10. This CDR3 has 14 residues. Per germline, CDR1 LGHNA and CDR2 YSLEER. In nucleotides, the CDR3 is TGCGCCAGCGGCCGGGTTACAGGGGGGACTGAAGCTTTCTTT. Amino acid sequence: CASGRVTGGTEAFF.

This clone was counted a few times. This chain uses TRBV4-1 with TRBJ1-2; D unresolved. The germline V and J ends were trimmed by 2 bases and 8 bases, with 18 bases remaining between them. Germline CDR1 is MGHRA and CDR2 is YSYEKL. The CDR3 is made up of 15 amino acids. This CDR3 is CASSQKTPGNPGYTF. CDR3 bases: TGCGCCAGCAGCCAAAAAACCCCTGGGAATCCCGGCTACACCTTC.

This sequence joins TRBV14 and TRBJ1-2; D is unresolved. Trimming took 1 base from V and 8 from J, leaving 14 bases between them. Germline CDR1 and CDR2: SGHDN and FVKESK. This CDR3 comprises 14 residues. Here the CDR3 reads CASSQVEGPWGYTF. The CDR3 DNA reads as TGTGCCAGCAGCCAAGTCGAGGGCCCCTGGGGCTACACCTTC.

V usage is TRBV30 and J usage is TRBJ1-5; D is unclear. The CDR3 sequence is 14 residues long. Germline lookup yields CDR1 GTSNPN and CDR2 SVGIG (reference sequence). The V gene lost 2 bases and the J gene lost 1 base, with 9 bases spanning the gap. The DNA of the CDR3 is TGTGCCTGGAGTCCGGGAGTGAGCAATCAGCCCCAGCATTTT. Translating it yields CAWSPGVSNQPQHF.

The chain employs TRBV11-1 and TRBJ2-7; 9 positions agree with TRBD2. The CDR3 extends over 15 amino acids. V gave up 5 bases and J gave up 3 bases; unmatched junction bases: 8. CDR1 and CDR2 (germline): SGHAT, FQDESV (reference sequence). The CDR3 DNA sequence: TGTGCCAGCAGCCTCTTAGCGGGAGAGGTCTACGAGCAGTACTTC. As protein: CASSLLAGEVYEQYF.

The sample holds a few counts of this clone. This chain connects TRBV7-9 to TRBJ2-1; 10 bases match TRBD2. This CDR3 contains 13 residues. V was clipped by 10 bases and J by 6 bases; unmatched bases: 6. CDR1 and CDR2 from the germline V gene are SEHNR and FQNEAQ (reference sequence). The CDR3 protein is CATPGLATNEQFF. The CDR3 DNA reads TGTGCCACACCGGGACTAGCGACCAATGAGCAGTTCTTC.

This CDR3 is CAWSVAPPYEQYF. Written as DNA, the CDR3 is TGTGCCTGGAGTGTGGCCCCGCCTTACGAGCAGTACTTC. This chain uses TRBV30 with TRBJ2-7; no firm D call. V was clipped by 0 bases and J by 4 bases, with 10 bases between them. This CDR3 is built from 13 residues. Germline loops: CDR1 GTSNPN, CDR2 SVGIG (reference sequence). The entire variable domain, with the rest obtained from reference TRBV30 and TRBJ2-7, is as follows: SQTIHQWPATLVQPVGSPLSLECTVEGTSNPNLYWYRQAAGRGLQLLFYSVGIGQISSEVPQNLSASRPQDRQFILSSKKLLLSDSGFYLCAWSVAPPYEQYFGPGTRLTVT.

This sequence joins TRBV9 and TRBJ2-6; no firm D call. V shed 4 bases and J shed 1 base, with 9 bases lying between them. The germline V gene encodes CDR1 SGDLS and CDR2 YYNGEE. This CDR3 contains 15 residues. CDR3 sequence: CASSPLISGANVLTF. As DNA, the CDR3 is TGTGCCAGCAGCCCGCTAATATCTGGGGCCAACGTCCTGACTTTC.

The rearrangement uses TRBV7-9 and TRBJ1-1, with a tentative D call TRBD1 (5 bases). The CDR3 totals 14 residues. The germline gives CDR1 SEHNR, CDR2 FQNEAQ (reference sequence). Trimming removed 0 bases at V and 3 bases at J, with 8 bases between. The DNA for the CDR3 is TGTGCCAGCAGCTTAGCCACGACAGACACTGAAGCTTTCTTT. Amino acids: CASSLATTDTEAFF.

The chain couples TRBV29-1 to TRBJ1-1; D is unclear. There are 13 residues in the CDR3. With 7 bases removed from V and 1 base from J, the gap between germline ends came to 13 bases. Looked up from germline, CDR1 is SQVTM and CDR2 is ANQGSEA. CDR3 loop: CSGGIIRNTEAFF. The CDR3 nucleotides read TGCAGCGGCGGGATTATTCGGAACACTGAAGCTTTCTTT.

The CDR3 is CASSVDGTVRFF. The DNA of the CDR3 is TGTGCCAGCAGCGTAGATGGGACCGTCCGGTTCTTC. V and J are TRBV9 and TRBJ2-1; either TRBD1 or TRBD2 may supply D (5 bases each). The CDR3 spans 12 residues. The ends were cut back, 0 bases at V and 15 bases at J, with 13 bases in the middle. Germline loops: CDR1 SGDLS, CDR2 YYNGEE.